This is a list of T cell receptor beta chains from one sample in a study of blood T cell repertoires in COVID-19. Assay used: immunoSEQ multiplex PCR; TCRdb lists only in-frame clones, some missing. The sample lists about 370,000 clones, around 87% seen once, with more than 9% in the top ten. The material sequenced was peripheral blood. These receptors were collected from a young woman with COVID-19, enrolled during active disease. The conserved cysteine and the conserved F or W are not part of the CDR3 here. Clone size appears in some rows only: once, few, many, or a class for an expanded clone.

V gene	clone size	CDR3 length	CDR3 protein
TRBV5-4	-	11	ASSLEPHFAQY
TRBV4-2	once	11	ASSQGTSYTQY
TRBV12-3/TRBV12-4	-	10	ASSPRDSGQY
TRBV28	-	11	ASSPQGNQPQH
TRBV29-1	-	11	SARQSSNTEAF
TRBV28	-	11	ASEQGLAQPQH
TRBV4-1	-	14	ASSQGVGQPSYEQY
TRBV29-1	-	11	SVRGAGGTEAF
TRBV23-1	-	12	ASSHRHGQGEQY
TRBV7-3	-	11	ASKAGNTDTQF
TRBV6-5	-	12	ASSSQGYQETQY
TRBV29-1	-	12	SVTGVGVGTEAF
TRBV7-3	-	12	ASSLAAQGDTQY
TRBV2	-	14	ASRGTSGRFTGELF